The TCR beta chain described here comes from a study of blood T cell repertoires in COVID-19 (TCRdb year 2020). For the study in its entirety: Collaborator samples came from the United States, Italy and Spain and covered acute and convalescent phases of COVID-19. The prospective study material was composed of cDNA or gDNA derived from T cells, B-cell-depleted T cells, or PBMCs. Subjects who had been exposed to COVID-19, were actively infected with it, or had recovered from it provided the deeply sampled blood TCRbeta repertoires that made up the dataset. The repertoires were released in a freely available public database meant as a resource for research on the immune response to SARS-CoV-2. Samples were obtained from the ongoing ImmuneRACE study (first 160 participants) and from approximately 1,200 subjects provided by 6 global collaborators. Sample metadata almost always included a de-identified subject ID, COVID-19 status, age in years and sex. Where available, HLA class I and class II types were taken from metadata supplied by the sample provider and were not determined by assay-based typing. General conclusions and limits of the study: The quantity of clinical and demographic metadata differed by source and by participant and was supplied without curation.

The germline V gene encodes CDR1 DFQATT and CDR2 SNEGSKA (reference sequence). The CDR3, from cysteine to phenylalanine, totals 14 residues. CDR3 DNA only is kept here, 42 bases in frame from base 1. The junction shows trimming of 3 bases on V and 3 bases on J, plus 12 bases between the germline ends. TCRbeta CDR3 regions were amplified from genomic DNA by means of the immunoSEQ Assay, a bias-controlled multiplex PCR. Under the source paper's analysis protocol: The number of nucleated cells in each sample was estimated from the amplification of reference gene primers within the assay. Sequence reads were collapsed and filtered to measure the absolute abundance of every unique TCRbeta CDR3 rearrangement. For each sample, productive Simpson clonality was calculated by taking the square root of Simpson's diversity index across productive rearrangements. As stored in TCRdb, this immuneACCESS dataset retains in-frame rearrangements with V and J assigned. A fraction of the clones does not appear; measured against another copy, unresolved V genes explain less than half of the discrepancy, and the remainder lacks a known reason. The V and J calls and clone size come from that table; D and trimming were worked out from the DNA. Across this sample there are 200,000 to 250,000 clones, with 85% to 90% seen only once. The ten largest clones add up to 3.5% to 4.5% of the sample.

Enrolling through a virtual design, the prospective study's participants ranged in age from about 18 to 89 years and lived across about two dozen United States geographic areas. To assign participants to cohorts, the prospective study relied on clinical history that participants themselves reported in a screening survey and a study questionnaire. Recovered participants in ImmuneRACE Cohort 3 were defined as having two consecutive negative NP/OP PCR tests, clearance from a healthcare professional, or resolution of symptoms. Each participant in the prospective study had whole blood, serum and a nasopharyngeal or oropharyngeal swab collected by mobile phlebotomists. Additional blood draws and questionnaires over an approximately two-month period could optionally be provided by prospective study participants. Blood samples from the prospective study were shipped frozen or at room temperature prior to DNA extraction.

A note on this clone: There is no known antigen for this receptor. Base qualities are missing; no much larger clone stands one base away.

This chain joins TRBV20-1 to TRBJ1-5, with the D gene too uncertain to name. Sequenced: PBMCs or T cells enriched from blood (not recorded which). The source is a woman aged 25 to 39 who had recovered from COVID-19. The CDR3 here reads CSASDTTYNQPQHF. The DNA is TGCAGTGCTAGTGATACCACCTACAATCAGCCCCAGCATTTT.